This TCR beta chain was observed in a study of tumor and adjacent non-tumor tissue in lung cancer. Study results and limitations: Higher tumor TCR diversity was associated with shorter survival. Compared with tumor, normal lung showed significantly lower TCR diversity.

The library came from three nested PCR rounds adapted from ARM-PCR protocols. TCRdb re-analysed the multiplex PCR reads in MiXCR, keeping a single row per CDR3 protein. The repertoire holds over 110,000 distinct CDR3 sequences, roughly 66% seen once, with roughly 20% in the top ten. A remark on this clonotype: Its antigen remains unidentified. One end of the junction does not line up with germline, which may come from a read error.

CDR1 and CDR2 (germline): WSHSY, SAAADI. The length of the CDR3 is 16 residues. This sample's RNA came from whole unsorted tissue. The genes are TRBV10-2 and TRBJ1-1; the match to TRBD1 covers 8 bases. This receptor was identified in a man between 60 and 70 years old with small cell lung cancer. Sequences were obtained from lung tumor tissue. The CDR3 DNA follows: TGCGCCAGCAGTGAGCGGTACAGGGGGGTGAACATTGAAGCTTTCTTT. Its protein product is CASSERYRGVNIEAFF.